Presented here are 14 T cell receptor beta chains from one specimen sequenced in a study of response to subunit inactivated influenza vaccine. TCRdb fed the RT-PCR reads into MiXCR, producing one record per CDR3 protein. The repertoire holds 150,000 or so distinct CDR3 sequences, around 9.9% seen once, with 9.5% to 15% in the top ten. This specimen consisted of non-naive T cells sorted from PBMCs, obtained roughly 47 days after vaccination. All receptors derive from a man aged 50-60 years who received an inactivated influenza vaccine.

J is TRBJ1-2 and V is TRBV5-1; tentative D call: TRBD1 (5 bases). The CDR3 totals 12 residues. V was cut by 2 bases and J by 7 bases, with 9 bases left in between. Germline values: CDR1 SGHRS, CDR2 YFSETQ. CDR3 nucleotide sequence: TGCGCCAGCAGCTTATCGGGACTTGGCTACACCTTC. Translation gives CASSLSGLGYTF.

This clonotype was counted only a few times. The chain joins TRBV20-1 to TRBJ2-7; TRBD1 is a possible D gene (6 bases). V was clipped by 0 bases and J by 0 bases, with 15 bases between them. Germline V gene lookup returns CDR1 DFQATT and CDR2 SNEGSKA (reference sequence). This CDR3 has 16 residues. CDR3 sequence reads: CSARDPGGQSSYEQYF. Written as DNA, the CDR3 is TGCAGTGCTAGAGATCCAGGCGGACAGAGCTCCTACGAGCAGTACTTC.

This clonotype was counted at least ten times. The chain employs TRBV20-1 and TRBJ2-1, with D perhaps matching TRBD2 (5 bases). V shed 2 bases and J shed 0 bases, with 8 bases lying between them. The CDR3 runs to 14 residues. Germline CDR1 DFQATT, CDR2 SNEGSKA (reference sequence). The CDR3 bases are TGCAGTGCTAGACGAGCGGACTCCTACAATGAGCAGTTCTTC. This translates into CSARRADSYNEQFF.

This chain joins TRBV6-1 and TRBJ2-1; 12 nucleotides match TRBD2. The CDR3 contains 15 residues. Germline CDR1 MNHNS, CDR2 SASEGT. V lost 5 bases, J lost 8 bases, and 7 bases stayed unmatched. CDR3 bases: TGTGCCAGCAGTAGGGCGACTAGCGGGGGATATGAGCAGTTCTTC. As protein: CASSRATSGGYEQFF.

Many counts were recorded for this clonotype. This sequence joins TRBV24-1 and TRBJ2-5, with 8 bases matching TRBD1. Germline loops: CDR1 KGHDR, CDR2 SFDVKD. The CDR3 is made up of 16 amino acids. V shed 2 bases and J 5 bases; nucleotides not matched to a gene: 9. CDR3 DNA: TGTGCCACCAGTGATTCACGACAGGGGCTCGGGGAGACCCAGTACTTC. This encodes CATSDSRQGLGETQYF.

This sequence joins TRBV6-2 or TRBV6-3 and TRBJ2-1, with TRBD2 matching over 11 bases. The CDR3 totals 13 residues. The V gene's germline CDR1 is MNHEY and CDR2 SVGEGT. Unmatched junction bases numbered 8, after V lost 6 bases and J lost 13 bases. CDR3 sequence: CASSPRTSGLQFF. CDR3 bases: TGTGCCAGCAGCCCGCGGACTAGCGGGTTACAGTTCTTC.

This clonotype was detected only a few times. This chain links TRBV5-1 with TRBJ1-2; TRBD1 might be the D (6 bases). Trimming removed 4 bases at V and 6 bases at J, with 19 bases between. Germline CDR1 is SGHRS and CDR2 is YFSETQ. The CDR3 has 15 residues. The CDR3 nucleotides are TGCGCCAGCAGCCTGGACAGCCCCTTTAGGGATGGCTACACCTTC. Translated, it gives CASSLDSPFRDGYTF. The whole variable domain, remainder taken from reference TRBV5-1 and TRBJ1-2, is KAGVTQTPRYLIKTRGQQVTLSCSPISGHRSVSWYQQTPGQGLQFLFEYFSETQRNKGNFPGRFSGRQFSNSRSEMNVSTLELGDSALYLCASSLDSPFRDGYTFGSGTRLTVV.

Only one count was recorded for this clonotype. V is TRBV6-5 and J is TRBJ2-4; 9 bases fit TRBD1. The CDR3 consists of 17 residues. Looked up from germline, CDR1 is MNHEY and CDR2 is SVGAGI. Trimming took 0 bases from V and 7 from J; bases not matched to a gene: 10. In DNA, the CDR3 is TGTGCCAGCAGTTACTCGAACCCGGGACAGGGCGGGAACATTCAGTACTTC. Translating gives CASSYSNPGQGGNIQYF.

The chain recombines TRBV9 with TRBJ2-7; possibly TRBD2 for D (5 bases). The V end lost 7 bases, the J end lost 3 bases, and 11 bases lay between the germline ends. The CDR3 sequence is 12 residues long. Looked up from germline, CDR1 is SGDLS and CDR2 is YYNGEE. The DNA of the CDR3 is TGTGCCAGCGGTTCGGGAAACTACGAGCAGTACTTC. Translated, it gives CASGSGNYEQYF.

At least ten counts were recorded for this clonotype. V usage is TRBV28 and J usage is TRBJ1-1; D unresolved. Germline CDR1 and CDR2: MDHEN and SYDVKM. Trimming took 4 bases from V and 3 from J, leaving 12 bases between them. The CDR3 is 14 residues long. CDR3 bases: TGTGCCAGCAGTTCGTACAGTTCCCACACTGAAGCTTTCTTT. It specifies CASSSYSSHTEAFF.

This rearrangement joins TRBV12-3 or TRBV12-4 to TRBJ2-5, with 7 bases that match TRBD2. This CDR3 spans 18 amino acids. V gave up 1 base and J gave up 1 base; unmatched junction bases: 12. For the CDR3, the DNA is TGTGCCAGCAGTTTAGGGGCCCGGCTAGCGGAGGGCCAAGAGACCCAGTACTTC. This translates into CASSLGARLAEGQETQYF.

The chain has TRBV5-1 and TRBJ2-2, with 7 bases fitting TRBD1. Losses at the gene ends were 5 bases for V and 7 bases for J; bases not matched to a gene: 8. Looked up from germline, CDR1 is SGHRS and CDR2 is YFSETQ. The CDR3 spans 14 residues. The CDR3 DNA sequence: TGCGCCAGCAGTCTCGACAGGGAAGGCGGGGAGCTGTTTTTT. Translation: CASSLDREGGELFF.

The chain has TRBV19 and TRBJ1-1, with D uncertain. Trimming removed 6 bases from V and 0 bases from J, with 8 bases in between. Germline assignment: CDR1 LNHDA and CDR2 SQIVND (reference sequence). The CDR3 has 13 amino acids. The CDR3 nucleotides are TGTGCCAGTAGAAGGGTCATGAACACTGAAGCTTTCTTT. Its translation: CASRRVMNTEAFF. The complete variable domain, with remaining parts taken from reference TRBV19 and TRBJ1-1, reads DGGITQSPKYLFRKEGQNVTLSCEQNLNHDAMYWYRQDPGQGLRLIYYSQIVNDFQKGDIAEGYSVSREKKESFPLTVTSAQKNPTAFYLCASRRVMNTEAFFGQGTRLTVV.

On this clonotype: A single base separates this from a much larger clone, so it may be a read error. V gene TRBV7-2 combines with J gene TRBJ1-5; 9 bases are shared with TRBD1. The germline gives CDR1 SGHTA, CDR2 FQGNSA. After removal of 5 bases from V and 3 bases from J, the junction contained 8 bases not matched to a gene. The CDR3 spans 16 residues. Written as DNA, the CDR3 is TGTGCCAGCAGCCTGGGGACAGGGTTTAACAATCAGCCCCAGCATTTT. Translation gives CASSLGTGFNNQPQHF.